A selection of T cell receptor beta chains follows, all from one sample in a study of shared clonotypes between healthy human individuals. Assay used: immunoSEQ multiplex PCR; TCRdb lists only in-frame clones, some missing. The sample comprises around 2.1 million clones, about 92% of which are singletons, and 1.5% to 2% rests with the top ten. Input material: naive CD8+ T cells from PBMCs. All receptors derive from a man between 18 and 35 years old in good health. Some clones in this sample may be carry-over from other donors' samples. The CDR3 runs from the conserved cysteine through the conserved F or W. A D gene is named only where the DNA matches it firmly. Not all rows give a size; the values are once, few, many and, for expanded clones, a class.

-	TRBV18	-	TRBJ1-4	CASSPSRANEKLFF	TGTGCCAGCTCACCTTCCAGGGCTAATGAAAAACTGTTTTTT
TRBD1	TRBV7-2	-	TRBJ1-1	CASSLGRTGGPEAFF	TGTGCCAGCAGCTTAGGTCGGACAGGGGGCCCTGAAGCTTTCTTT
-	TRBV4-2	-	TRBJ2-7	CATSETRPYEQYF	TGTGCCACCAGTGAGACTAGACCCTACGAGCAGTACTTC
-	TRBV9	-	TRBJ1-3	CASSVDGGPSGNTIYF	TGTGCCAGCAGCGTAGATGGCGGGCCCTCTGGAAACACCATATATTTT
-	TRBV4-3	-	TRBJ2-1	CASSQGSGNNEQFF	TGCGCCAGCAGCCAAGGGTCCGGCAACAATGAGCAGTTCTTC
TRBD1	TRBV6-6	-	TRBJ2-5	CAIGTGRWETQYF	TGTGCCATAGGGACAGGTCGCTGGGAGACCCAGTACTTC
-	TRBV29-1	few	TRBJ1-1	CSVVTAEAFF	TGCAGCGTTGTAACGGCCGAAGCTTTCTTT
-	TRBV30	-	TRBJ1-5	CAWSDPVPSNQPQHF	TGTGCCTGGAGTGATCCGGTTCCGAGCAATCAGCCCCAGCATTTT
TRBD2	TRBV7-2	-	TRBJ2-1	CASSSLAGSDNEQFF	TGTGCCAGCAGCTCCCTAGCGGGGTCAGACAATGAGCAGTTCTTC
TRBD2	TRBV27	-	TRBJ2-3	CASSVSSGRVTDTQYF	TGTGCCAGCAGTGTCTCTAGCGGGAGAGTAACAGATACGCAGTATTTT
-	TRBV6-5	-	TRBJ1-2	CASSRVGTNYGYTF	TGTGCCAGCAGCCGGGTGGGCACCAACTATGGCTACACCTTC
TRBD1	TRBV27	-	TRBJ2-1	CASSAGTGGAGEQFF	TGTGCCAGCTCCGCCGGGACAGGGGGCGCGGGCGAGCAGTTCTTC
-	TRBV5-1	-	TRBJ1-1	CASSPSTGVNTEAFF	TGCGCCAGCAGTCCAAGTACTGGGGTGAACACTGAAGCTTTCTTT
-	TRBV7-9	-	TRBJ1-2	CASSLLGGHYGYTF	TGTGCCAGCAGCCTACTCGGAGGGCACTATGGCTACACCTTC
-	TRBV27	-	TRBJ2-7	CASSIAAGSSYEQYF	TGTGCCAGCAGTATCGCGGCCGGGAGCTCCTACGAGCAGTACTTC
TRBD1	TRBV19	-	TRBJ1-4	CASSTPGQGAANEKLFF	TGTGCCAGTAGTACACCGGGACAGGGGGCAGCTAATGAAAAACTGTTTTTT
TRBD2	TRBV19	-	TRBJ2-7	CASSTSGRNDYEQYF	TGTGCCAGTAGTACTAGCGGGAGGAACGACTACGAGCAGTACTTC
-	TRBV15	-	TRBJ2-5	CATSPRGGWLQETQYF	TGTGCCACCAGCCCCCGAGGCGGTTGGCTACAAGAGACCCAGTACTTC
-	TRBV7-9	-	TRBJ1-1	CASSDWGPNTEAFF	TGTGCCAGCAGCGACTGGGGGCCCAACACTGAAGCTTTCTTT
-	TRBV4-1	-	TRBJ2-5	CASSQRWRQETQYF	TGCGCCAGCAGCCAGAGGTGGCGCCAAGAGACCCAGTACTTC
-	TRBV7-9	-	TRBJ2-7	CASSPGGGSGSGYEQYF	TGTGCCAGCAGCCCCGGGGGAGGTAGTGGGAGTGGTTACGAGCAGTACTTC
-	TRBV7-8	-	TRBJ1-5	CASSRSADYNQPQHF	TGTGCCAGCAGCCGTTCAGCGGACTACAATCAGCCCCAGCATTTT
TRBD1	TRBV6-1	-	TRBJ2-7	CASNAWDRGPHEQYF	TGTGCCAGCAACGCTTGGGACAGGGGGCCCCACGAGCAGTACTTC
-	TRBV4-3	-	TRBJ1-1	CASSQGALGVYTEAFF	TGCGCCAGCAGCCAGGGGGCCCTTGGGGTCTACACTGAAGCTTTCTTT
-	TRBV15	-	TRBJ2-5	CATSRGAEETQYF	TGTGCCACCAGCAGGGGGGCGGAAGAGACCCAGTACTTC
-	TRBV29-1	-	TRBJ1-2	CSVEGPTEYPDYTF	TGCAGCGTTGAAGGACCGACAGAGTACCCTGACTACACCTTC
-	TRBV5-4	-	TRBJ2-3	CASSHYPDGDTQYF	TGTGCCAGCAGCCACTATCCCGACGGAGATACGCAGTATTTT
-	TRBV25-1	-	TRBJ1-3	CASGGGTGNTIYF	TGTGCCAGCGGGGGGGGTACTGGAAACACCATATATTTT
-	TRBV13	-	TRBJ2-1	CASSWGVNPNEQFF	TGTGCCAGCAGCTGGGGAGTTAACCCCAATGAGCAGTTCTTC
-	TRBV27	once	TRBJ2-1	CASTPGGSSYNEQFF	TGTGCCAGCACCCCTGGGGGATCCTCCTACAATGAGCAGTTCTTC
-	TRBV6-1	-	TRBJ2-7	CASSDWAESSYEQYF	TGTGCCAGCAGTGACTGGGCTGAAAGCTCCTACGAGCAGTACTTC
-	TRBV2	once	TRBJ2-7	CARKNGYEQYF	TGTGCCAGAAAAAACGGGTACGAGCAGTACTTC
-	TRBV11-2	-	TRBJ2-1	CASSLERSSGYNEQFF	TGTGCCAGCAGCTTAGAACGATCCTCGGGGTACAATGAGCAGTTCTTC
-	TRBV7-2	-	TRBJ1-4	CASSLSQFSTNEKLFF	TGTGCCAGCAGCTTATCACAGTTCTCAACTAATGAAAAACTGTTTTTT
-	TRBV12-5	-	TRBJ2-1	CASGFNNEQFF	TGTGCTAGTGGTTTTAACAATGAGCAGTTCTTC
TRBD1	TRBV10-3	-	TRBJ1-2	CAISSGTESYGYTF	TGTGCCATCAGTTCCGGGACAGAGTCCTATGGCTACACCTTC
TRBD2	TRBV6-5	-	TRBJ2-1	CASSSAASGYNEQFF	TGTGCCAGCAGTTCGGCGGCTAGCGGGTACAATGAGCAGTTCTTC
TRBD1	TRBV28	once	TRBJ2-7	CASSPGTVNEQYF	TGTGCCAGCAGTCCGGGGACAGTCAACGAGCAGTACTTC
-	TRBV4-1	-	TRBJ2-7	CASSHRDGGNEQYF	TGCGCCAGCAGCCACAGGGACGGGGGTAACGAGCAGTACTTC
TRBD1	TRBV4-1	-	TRBJ2-7	CASSQPTGGEAYEQYF	TGCGCCAGCAGCCAACCTACAGGGGGCGAAGCCTACGAGCAGTACTTC
-	TRBV7-2	-	TRBJ2-5	CASSPLSALETQYF	TGTGCCAGCAGCCCGCTATCAGCGTTAGAGACCCAGTACTTC
-	TRBV6-1	-	TRBJ2-3	CASSEYTYSTDTQYF	TGTGCCAGCAGTGAATACACATATAGCACAGATACGCAGTATTTT
-	TRBV28	-	TRBJ2-1	CASSSSINGFGEQFF	TGTGCCAGCAGTTCCTCTATCAATGGTTTCGGTGAGCAGTTCTTC
TRBD1	TRBV28	-	TRBJ1-1	CASRGTGTNTEAFF	TGTGCCAGCAGGGGGACAGGAACGAACACTGAAGCTTTCTTT
TRBD2	TRBV9	-	TRBJ2-7	CASSVGMGGPYEQYF	TGTGCCAGCAGCGTAGGGATGGGAGGGCCGTACGAGCAGTACTTC
-	TRBV20-1	-	TRBJ2-7	CSALWVYEQYF	TGCAGTGCCTTATGGGTCTACGAGCAGTACTTC
-	TRBV9	-	TRBJ2-3	CASSEQISTDTQYF	TGTGCCAGCAGCGAGCAGATCAGCACAGATACGCAGTATTTT
TRBD1	TRBV7-9	-	TRBJ2-7	CASVPRTGGYEQYF	TGTGCCAGCGTGCCACGGACAGGGGGCTACGAGCAGTACTTC
TRBD1	TRBV7-9	-	TRBJ2-5	CASSLLEGAGETQYF	TGTGCCAGCAGCTTACTAGAGGGGGCCGGAGAGACCCAGTACTTC
-	TRBV7-6	-	TRBJ1-3	CASSLRLSGNTIYF	TGTGCCAGCAGCTTACGGCTCTCTGGAAACACCATATATTTT
-	TRBV11-2	once	TRBJ1-2	CASSLGVGGYYGYTF	TGTGCCAGCAGCTTAGGGGTCGGGGGTTACTATGGCTACACCTTC
TRBD1	TRBV6-5	-	TRBJ2-7	CASWDRNYEQYF	TGTGCCAGCTGGGACAGGAACTACGAGCAGTACTTC
TRBD1	TRBV19	-	TRBJ2-7	CASSAADRLSYEQYF	TGTGCCAGTAGTGCCGCGGACAGGCTCTCCTACGAGCAGTACTTC
-	TRBV28	-	TRBJ2-5	CASRPRETQYF	TGTGCCAGCAGGCCAAGGGAGACCCAGTACTTC